A selection of T cell receptor beta chains follows, all from one sample in a study of blood T cell repertoires in COVID-19. Profiled with immunoSEQ multiplex PCR; TCRdb holds only in-frame clones, not every one. The top ten clones hold 2.5% to 3.5% of a sample with 190,000 or so clones, around 87% of them seen once. Sequenced input: peripheral blood. The receptors derive from a man between 35 and 55 years old with active or convalescent COVID-19. Both conserved end residues are part of each CDR3. Each record gives: J gene, clone size, V gene, D gene, CDR3 protein, CDR3 DNA. A D gene is named only where the DNA matches it firmly. A clone size is listed for some rows: how often the clone was seen (once, few, many), or a class if it is expanded.

TRBJ2-2 | NA | TRBV7-9 | NA | CASSYRENTGELFF | TGTGCCAGCAGCTACAGGGAAAACACCGGGGAGCTGTTTTTT
TRBJ1-2 | NA | TRBV28 | NA | CASSSPGGETDYGYTF | TGTGCCAGCAGTTCCCCCGGAGGGGAAACTGACTATGGCTACACCTTC
TRBJ2-5 | NA | TRBV5-1 | NA | CASSLANLVKETQYF | TGCGCCAGCAGCTTGGCCAATCTAGTTAAAGAGACCCAGTACTTC
TRBJ1-5 | NA | TRBV6-6 | NA | CASSLRREQGSYSNQPQHF | TGTGCCAGCAGTCTCCGCCGGGAGCAGGGCTCTTATAGCAATCAGCCCCAGCATTTT
TRBJ1-2 | NA | TRBV19 | NA | CASSFGGGRSGYTF | TGTGCCAGTAGTTTTGGCGGGGGCCGAAGTGGCTACACCTTC
TRBJ2-7 | NA | TRBV15 | TRBD1 | CATSEDRDNDEQYF | TGTGCCACCAGCGAAGACAGGGACAACGACGAGCAGTACTTC
TRBJ2-7 | NA | TRBV5-6 | TRBD2 | CASSLAYGVSGGPAYEQYF | TGTGCCAGCAGCTTGGCCTATGGGGTTAGCGGGGGGCCGGCCTACGAGCAGTACTTC
TRBJ1-4 | NA | TRBV28 | NA | CATGPTKGKLFF | TGTGCCACTGGACCTACTAAGGGGAAACTGTTTTTT
TRBJ1-6 | NA | TRBV5-6 | TRBD1 | CASSWGQENSPLHF | TGTGCCAGCAGCTGGGGACAGGAGAATTCACCCCTCCACTTT
TRBJ2-1 | once | TRBV6-1 | TRBD2 | CASSEWGLAGAGEQFF | TGTGCCAGCAGTGAATGGGGACTAGCGGGGGCGGGGGAGCAGTTCTTC
TRBJ1-2 | NA | TRBV7-6 | TRBD1 | CASSIGTGGLFGGYTF | TGTGCCAGCAGCATCGGGACAGGGGGCCTGTTTGGTGGCTACACCTTC
TRBJ2-7 | NA | TRBV4-2 | NA | CASSQSLGGAYEQYF | TGTGCCAGCAGCCAGAGCCTAGGGGGGGCATACGAGCAGTACTTC
TRBJ2-1 | NA | TRBV24-1 | TRBD2 | CATGTSGYNEQFF | TGTGCCACCGGGACTAGCGGATACAATGAGCAGTTCTTC
TRBJ1-3 | NA | TRBV20-1 | NA | CSAEQGNTIYF | TGCAGTGCTGAACAGGGAAACACCATATATTTT
TRBJ2-2 | NA | TRBV10-1 | NA | CASREVRGTTGELFF | TGCGCCAGCAGGGAGGTCAGGGGCACCACCGGGGAGCTGTTTTTT
TRBJ1-1 | NA | TRBV6-6 | NA | CASSYTTGNTEAFF | TGTGCCAGCAGTTACACAACAGGTAACACTGAAGCTTTCTTT
TRBJ2-1 | NA | TRBV19 | TRBD2 | CASSTGLAGGSSPTYNEQFF | TGTGCCAGTAGTACTGGACTAGCGGGGGGGTCTTCCCCTACCTACAATGAGCAGTTCTTC
TRBJ1-3 | NA | TRBV9 | NA | CASSVGGGASSGNTIYF | TGTGCCAGCAGCGTAGGAGGAGGGGCATCTTCTGGAAACACCATATATTTT
TRBJ2-1 | NA | TRBV9 | NA | CASSSRQAYNEQFF | TGTGCCAGCAGCAGCAGACAGGCCTACAATGAGCAGTTCTTC
TRBJ1-2 | NA | TRBV7-9 | TRBD1 | CASSEDRVYGYTF | TGTGCCAGCAGCGAGGACAGGGTCTATGGCTACACCTTC
TRBJ2-5 | NA | TRBV9 | NA | CASSNPTGSGETQYF | TGTGCCAGCAGCAACCCGACAGGTTCCGGGGAGACCCAGTACTTC
TRBJ2-4 | once | TRBV7-9 | TRBD1 | CASSSPDRGKGIQYF | TGTGCCAGCAGCTCCCCGGACAGGGGAAAGGGCATTCAGTACTTC
TRBJ1-5 | few | TRBV10-2 | TRBD1 | CASSLGQGQPQHF | TGCGCCAGCAGCCTGGGACAGGGTCAGCCCCAGCATTTT
TRBJ1-1 | NA | TRBV19 | TRBD1 | CASSVNPGTGDTEAFF | TGTGCCAGTAGTGTCAACCCCGGGACAGGGGACACTGAAGCTTTCTTT
TRBJ1-2 | NA | TRBV7-2 | NA | CASSSTAGYGYTF | TGTGCCAGCAGCTCCACGGCCGGGTATGGCTACACCTTC
TRBJ1-4 | few | TRBV30 | TRBD1 | CAWSPQGAREKLFF | TGTGCCTGGTCCCCCCAGGGGGCTAGGGAAAAACTGTTTTTT
TRBJ1-1 | NA | TRBV18 | NA | CASSPSGQRFPKAFF | TGTGCCAGCTCACCGAGCGGACAGCGCTTTCCGAAAGCTTTCTTT
TRBJ1-2 | NA | TRBV2 | NA | CAIFGGANGYTF | TGTGCCATCTTCGGGGGGGCTAACGGCTACACCTTC
TRBJ2-7 | few | TRBV9 | TRBD1 | CASSPGGQSDYEQYF | TGTGCCAGCAGCCCTGGGGGACAGTCGGACTACGAGCAGTACTTC
TRBJ2-2 | once | TRBV12-5 | TRBD2 | CASGPGLAGDTNTGELFF | TGTGCTAGTGGCCCCGGACTAGCGGGGGATACGAACACCGGGGAGCTGTTTTTT
TRBJ1-4 | NA | TRBV6-1 | NA | CASSEPGDKLFF | TGTGCCAGCAGTGAACCTGGAGACAAACTGTTTTTT
TRBJ2-7 | few | TRBV27 | NA | CASGNYEQYF | TGTGCCAGCGGCAACTACGAGCAGTACTTC
TRBJ1-2 | NA | TRBV6-5 | NA | CASIPTGTNYGYTF | TGTGCCAGCATTCCTACCGGGACTAACTATGGCTACACCTTC
TRBJ2-1 | NA | TRBV6-2/TRBV6-3 | TRBD2 | CASSYGTSGGGDEQFF | TGTGCCAGCAGTTACGGGACTAGCGGGGGCGGGGATGAGCAGTTCTTC
TRBJ2-2 | NA | TRBV5-4 | NA | CASSLLVSGELFF | TGTGCCAGCAGCTTACTGGTCTCCGGGGAGCTGTTTTTT
TRBJ1-4 | NA | TRBV7-9 | NA | CASSLRTAPSEKLFF | TGTGCCAGCAGCCTACGGACAGCGCCAAGTGAAAAACTGTTTTTT
TRBJ1-5 | NA | TRBV12-5 | NA | CASGPGQPNQPQHF | TGTGCTAGTGGCCCGGGACAACCGAATCAGCCCCAGCATTTT
TRBJ2-2 | NA | TRBV19 | NA | CASSNGIAHTGELFF | TGTGCCAGTAGTAACGGGATAGCCCACACCGGGGAGCTGTTTTTT
TRBJ2-7 | NA | TRBV24-1 | TRBD1 | CATSDNSGGEVYEQYF | TGTGCCACCAGTGATAATTCAGGGGGTGAGGTCTACGAGCAGTACTTC
TRBJ2-7 | few | TRBV4-1 | TRBD2 | CASSQDNRASGYEQYF | TGCGCCAGCAGCCAAGATAATCGTGCTAGCGGCTACGAGCAGTACTTC